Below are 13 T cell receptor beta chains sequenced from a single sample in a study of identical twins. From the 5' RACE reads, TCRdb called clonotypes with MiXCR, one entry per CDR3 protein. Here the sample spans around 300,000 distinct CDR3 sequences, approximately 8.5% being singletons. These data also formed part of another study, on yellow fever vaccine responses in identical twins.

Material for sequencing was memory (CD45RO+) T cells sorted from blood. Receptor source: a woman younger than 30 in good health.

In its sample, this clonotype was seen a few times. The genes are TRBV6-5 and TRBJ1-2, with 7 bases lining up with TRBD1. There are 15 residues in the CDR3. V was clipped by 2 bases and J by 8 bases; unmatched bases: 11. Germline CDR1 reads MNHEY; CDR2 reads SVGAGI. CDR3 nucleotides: TGTGCCAGCAGTTACGATCCGACAGGGACGGGCGGCTACACCTTC. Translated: CASSYDPTGTGGYTF.

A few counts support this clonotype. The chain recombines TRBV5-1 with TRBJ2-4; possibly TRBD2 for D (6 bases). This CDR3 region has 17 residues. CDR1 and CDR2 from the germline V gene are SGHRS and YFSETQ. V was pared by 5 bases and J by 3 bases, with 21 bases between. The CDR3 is CASRPSGGTLGKNIQYF. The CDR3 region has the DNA TGCGCCAGCAGACCCTCCGGCGGGACCCTTGGCAAAAACATTCAGTACTTC.

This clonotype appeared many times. CDR3 nucleotides: TGTGCCAGCACCCGAGGGTGGTCCTACGAGCAGTACTTC. Translated: CASTRGWSYEQYF. This sequence joins TRBV12-3 or TRBV12-4 and TRBJ2-7; D is possibly TRBD2 (5 bases). This CDR3 region has 13 residues. The V gene lost 7 bases and the J gene lost 1 base, with 11 bases spanning the gap.

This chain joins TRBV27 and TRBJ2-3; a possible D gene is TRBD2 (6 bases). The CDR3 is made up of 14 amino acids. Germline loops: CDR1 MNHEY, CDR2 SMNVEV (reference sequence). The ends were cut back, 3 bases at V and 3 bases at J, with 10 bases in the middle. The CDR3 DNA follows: TGTGCCAGCAGTTTGATGGCGGGGACAGATACGCAGTATTTT. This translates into CASSLMAGTDTQYF.

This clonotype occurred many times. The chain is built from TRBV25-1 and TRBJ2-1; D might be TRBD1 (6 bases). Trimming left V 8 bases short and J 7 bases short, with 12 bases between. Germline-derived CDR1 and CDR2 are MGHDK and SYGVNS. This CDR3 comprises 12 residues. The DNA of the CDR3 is TGTGCCAGCGCAGGGGCAAGGAATGAGCAGTTCTTC. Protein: CASAGARNEQFF.

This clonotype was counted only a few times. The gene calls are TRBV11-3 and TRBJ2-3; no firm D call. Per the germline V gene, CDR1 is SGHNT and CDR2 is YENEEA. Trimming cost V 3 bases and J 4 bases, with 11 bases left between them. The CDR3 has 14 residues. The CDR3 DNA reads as TGTGCCAGCAGCTTCCGAGACATCCCAGATACGCAGTATTTT. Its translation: CASSFRDIPDTQYF.

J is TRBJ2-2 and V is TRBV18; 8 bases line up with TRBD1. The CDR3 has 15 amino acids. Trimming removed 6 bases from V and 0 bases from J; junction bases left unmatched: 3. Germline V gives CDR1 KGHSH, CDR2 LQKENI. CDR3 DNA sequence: TGTGCCAGCTCCCCAGGGGGCGCGAACACCGGGGAGCTGTTTTTT. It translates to CASSPGGANTGELFF. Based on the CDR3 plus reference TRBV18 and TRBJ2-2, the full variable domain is NAGVMQNPRHLVRRRGQEARLRCSPMKGHSHVYWYRQLPEEGLKFMVYLQKENIIDESGMPKERFSAEFPKEGPSILRIQQVVRGDSAAYFCASSPGGANTGELFFGEGSRLTVL.

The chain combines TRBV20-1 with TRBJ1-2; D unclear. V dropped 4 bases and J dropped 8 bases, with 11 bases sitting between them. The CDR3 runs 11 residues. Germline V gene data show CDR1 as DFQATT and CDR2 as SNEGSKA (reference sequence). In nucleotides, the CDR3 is TGCAGTGCTAACCCTGGCTGGGGCTACACCTTC. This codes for CSANPGWGYTF.

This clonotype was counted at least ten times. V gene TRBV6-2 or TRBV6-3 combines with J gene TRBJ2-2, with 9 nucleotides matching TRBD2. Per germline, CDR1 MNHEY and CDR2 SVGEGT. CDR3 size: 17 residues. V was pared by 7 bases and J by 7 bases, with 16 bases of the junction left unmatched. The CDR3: CASKLLAGGPGGGELFF. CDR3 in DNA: TGTGCCAGCAAGCTACTCGCGGGGGGGCCTGGCGGCGGGGAGCTGTTTTTT.

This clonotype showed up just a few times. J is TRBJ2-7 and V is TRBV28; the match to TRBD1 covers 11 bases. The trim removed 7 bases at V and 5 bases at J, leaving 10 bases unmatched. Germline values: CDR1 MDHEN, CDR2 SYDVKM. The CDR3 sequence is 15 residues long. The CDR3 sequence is CASNPTGQGAHEQYV. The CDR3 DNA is TGTGCCAGCAACCCAACCGGACAGGGGGCGCACGAGCAGTACGTC.

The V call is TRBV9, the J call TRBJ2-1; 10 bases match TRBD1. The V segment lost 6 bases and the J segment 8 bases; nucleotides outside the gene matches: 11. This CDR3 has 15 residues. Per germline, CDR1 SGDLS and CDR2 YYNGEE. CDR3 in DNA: TGTGCCAGCACCTTAAGACAGGGGGCTGGGGATGAGCAGTTCTTC. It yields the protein CASTLRQGAGDEQFF.

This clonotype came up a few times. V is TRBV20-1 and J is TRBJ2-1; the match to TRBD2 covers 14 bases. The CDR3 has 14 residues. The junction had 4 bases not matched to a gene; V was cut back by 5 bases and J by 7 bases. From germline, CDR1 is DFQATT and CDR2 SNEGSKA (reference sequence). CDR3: CSARTSGGWNEQFF. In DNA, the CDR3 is TGCAGTGCTCGGACTAGCGGGGGGTGGAATGAGCAGTTCTTC.

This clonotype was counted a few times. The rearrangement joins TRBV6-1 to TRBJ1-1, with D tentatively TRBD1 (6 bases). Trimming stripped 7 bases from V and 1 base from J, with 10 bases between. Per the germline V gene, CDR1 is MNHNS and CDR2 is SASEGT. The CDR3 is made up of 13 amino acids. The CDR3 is CASTGTPNTEAFF. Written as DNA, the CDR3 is TGTGCCAGCACTGGGACACCGAACACTGAAGCTTTCTTT.